This passage covers 23 T cell receptor beta chains from one sample sequenced in a study of shared clonotypes between healthy human individuals. The protocol was immunoSEQ multiplex PCR, while the TCRdb copy is restricted to in-frame clones and leaves out a portion. The sample has some 1.4 million clones, around 97% seen once. Sequencing was done on a sample of naive CD4+ T cells sorted from blood. Subset described: CD45RA+ positively selected. These receptor sequences come from a man younger than 45 in good health.

The rearrangement joins TRBV27 to TRBJ2-2; TRBD2 aligns across 9 bases. Per the germline V gene, CDR1 is MNHEY and CDR2 is SMNVEV (reference sequence). Trimming took 0 bases from V and 10 from J; bases not matched to a gene: 12. The CDR3 has 17 amino acids. As DNA, the CDR3 is TGTGCCAGCAGTTTATCTGCTAGCGGGATTTTGGCCGTGGAGCTGTTTTTT. Its protein product is CASSLSASGILAVELFF.

Comment on this clone: At the DNA level, this CDR3 is encoded by other sequences in the same sample as well. The chain is built from TRBV2 and TRBJ2-3; the D is unclear. The ends were cut back, 8 bases at V and 2 bases at J, with 5 bases in the middle. CDR1 and CDR2 from the germline V gene are SNHLY and FYNNEI. The CDR3 covers 11 residues. The CDR3 sequence is CASSVTDTQYF. The CDR3 bases are TGTGCCAGCTCTGTCACAGATACGCAGTATTTT.

This clone was seen just once. The chain recombines TRBV5-8 with TRBJ1-1; D unresolved. There are 13 residues in the CDR3. Trimming removed 6 bases at V and 1 base at J, with 10 bases between. Germline CDR1 reads SGHTS; CDR2 reads YDEGEE. The CDR3 DNA reads TGTGCCAGCACCCCAAGGGAGAACACTGAAGCTTTCTTT. As protein: CASTPRENTEAFF.

The chain recombines TRBV27 with TRBJ2-1, with 12 nucleotides matching TRBD2. J gave up 15 bases and V 5 bases, and 14 bases lay outside the gene matches. Germline V gene lookup returns CDR1 MNHEY and CDR2 SMNVEV (reference sequence). The CDR3 is 15 residues long. CDR3 coding DNA: TGTGCCAGCAGTCCGGGAACCCTAGCGGGAGGGCCTCCGTTCTTC. Protein product: CASSPGTLAGGPPFF.

This clone was observed a few times. The sample has other DNA sequences that encode this CDR3 too. The chain employs TRBV20-1 and TRBJ2-5; D remains unclear. The CDR3 has 11 residues. Germline-derived CDR1 and CDR2 are DFQATT and SNEGSKA (reference sequence). V lost 3 bases and J lost 5, with 7 bases in between. The CDR3 region is CSASSEETQYF. CDR3 sequence (DNA): TGCAGTGCTAGTTCGGAGGAGACCCAGTACTTC.

This clone turned up a few times. The chain combines TRBV18 with TRBJ2-7; 9 bases align to TRBD2. The CDR3 has 17 residues. Germline CDR1 and CDR2: KGHSH and LQKENI. V shed 3 bases and J 1 base; nucleotides not matched to a gene: 10. CDR3 residues: CASSPLPASGNSYEQYF. The CDR3, as DNA: TGTGCCAGCTCACCTCTTCCGGCTAGCGGGAATTCCTACGAGCAGTACTTC.

V is TRBV11-2 and J is TRBJ2-3; 9 bases are a match to TRBD1. J was trimmed by 7 bases and V by 4 bases; bases with no gene match: 12. CDR1 and CDR2 (germline): SGHAT, FQNNGV. The CDR3 is 16 amino acids. The CDR3 coding sequence is TGTGCCAGCAGCTACTCCCCGGGACAGGGCTCTTATACGCAGTATTTT. It translates to CASSYSPGQGSYTQYF.

The V call is TRBV14, the J call TRBJ2-1; 11 nucleotides align to TRBD2. V was pared by 0 bases and J by 11 bases, with 3 bases of the junction left unmatched. The CDR3 is made up of 14 amino acids. The V gene's germline CDR1 is SGHDN and CDR2 FVKESK. CDR3 protein: CASSQDSGRAQQFF. CDR3 bases: TGTGCCAGCAGCCAAGATAGCGGGAGGGCCCAGCAGTTCTTC.

The rearrangement uses TRBV19 and TRBJ2-3; D ambiguous. The CDR3 loop spans 17 amino acids. From germline, CDR1 is LNHDA and CDR2 SQIVND (reference sequence). Trimming removed 2 bases from V and 0 bases from J, with 15 bases in between. Here the CDR3 reads CASSIHARSSSTDTQYF. Written as DNA, the CDR3 is TGTGCCAGTAGTATACACGCCAGGTCATCTAGCACAGATACGCAGTATTTT.

This chain links TRBV28 with TRBJ2-7; weak D call: TRBD2 (5 bases). This CDR3 region has 15 residues. CDR1 MDHEN and CDR2 SYDVKM come from the germline V gene. Trimming cost V 3 bases and J 0 bases, with 12 bases left between them. The CDR3 nucleotides are TGTGCCAGCAGTTTGTCGGGGAGAGGCTCCTACGAGCAGTACTTC. Translation gives CASSLSGRGSYEQYF.

V is TRBV13 and J is TRBJ1-3; D uncertain. Between the trimmed V and J ends, which lost 2 bases and 4 bases, there was a span of 18 bases. Germline-derived CDR1 and CDR2 are PRHDT and FYEKMQ (reference sequence). This CDR3 region has 17 residues. The CDR3 DNA reads as TGTGCCAGCAGCTTAAGACAAGCGAAAACCCGCGGAAACACCATATATTTT. Translation gives CASSLRQAKTRGNTIYF. Based on the CDR3 plus reference TRBV13 and TRBJ1-3, the full variable domain is AAGVIQSPRHLIKEKRETATLKCYPIPRHDTVYWYQQGPGQDPQFLISFYEKMQSDKGSIPDRFSAQQFSDYHSELNMSSLELGDSALYFCASSLRQAKTRGNTIYFGEGSWLTVV.

V is TRBV11-2 and J is TRBJ2-6; either TRBD1 or TRBD2 may supply D (5 bases each). The CDR3 covers 19 residues. In germline, CDR1 is SGHAT, CDR2 FQNNGV. Trimming stripped 5 bases from V and 2 bases from J, with 22 bases between. CDR3 in DNA: TGTGCCAGCAGCCCCGTAACAGCAACCCGGGACCCTGGGGCCAACGTCCTGACTTTC. Its translation is CASSPVTATRDPGANVLTF. Complete variable domain (other parts from reference TRBV11-2 and TRBJ2-6): EAGVAQSPRYKIIEKRQSVAFWCNPISGHATLYWYQQILGQGPKLLIQFQNNGVVDDSQLPKDRFSAERLKGVDSTLKIQPAKLEDSAVYLCASSPVTATRDPGANVLTFGAGSRLTVL.

The chain joins TRBV7-2 to TRBJ2-1, with D hard to call. V lost 4 bases and J 8 bases, leaving 12 bases between the germline ends. The CDR3 consists of 13 residues. Germline CDR1 and CDR2: SGHTA and FQGNSA. The CDR3, as DNA: TGTGCCAGCAGCTACCGAGTCTCGGATGAGCAGTTCTTC. Encoded protein: CASSYRVSDEQFF. The entire variable domain, with the rest obtained from reference TRBV7-2 and TRBJ2-1, is as follows: GAGVSQSPSNKVTEKGKDVELRCDPISGHTALYWYRQSLGQGLEFLIYFQGNSAPDKSGLPSDRFSAERTGGSVSTLTIQRTQQEDSAVYLCASSYRVSDEQFFGPGTRLTVL.

The rearrangement joins TRBV27 to TRBJ2-5; D unclear. V was cut by 6 bases and J by 5 bases, with 13 bases left in between. The CDR3 totals 13 residues. Germline lookup yields CDR1 MNHEY and CDR2 SMNVEV (reference sequence). CDR3 protein: CASRSSQAETQYF. As DNA, the CDR3 is TGTGCCAGCAGGAGTAGCCAAGCGGAGACCCAGTACTTC.

This clone was seen only once. This sequence joins TRBV27 and TRBJ2-1; TRBD2 aligns across 8 bases. V was clipped by 5 bases and J by 5 bases; unmatched bases: 14. Germline V gene lookup returns CDR1 MNHEY and CDR2 SMNVEV (reference sequence). There are 17 residues in the CDR3. This CDR3 reads CASSRFTTGLDNNEQFF. The DNA for the CDR3 is TGTGCCAGCAGTCGATTCACGACGGGACTAGATAACAATGAGCAGTTCTTC.

This chain's CDR3 is CASSLSGRWGARDPYEQYF. The CDR3, as DNA: TGTGCCAGCAGTTTATCCGGCAGATGGGGGGCTAGAGATCCCTACGAGCAGTACTTC. The chain carries TRBV28 and TRBJ2-7; D is tentatively TRBD1 or TRBD2 (6 bases each). The germline V gene has CDR1 MDHEN and CDR2 SYDVKM. The CDR3 is 19 amino acids. Trimming left V 1 base short and J 2 bases short, with 24 bases between.

The chain has TRBV5-1 and TRBJ2-1; TRBD2 matches at 12 bases. The CDR3 is made up of 16 amino acids. The V gene's germline CDR1 is SGHRS and CDR2 YFSETQ. V dropped 4 bases and J dropped 9; count of bases not matched to a gene: 11. The CDR3 sequence is CASSLGRLAGAGEQFF. In DNA form, the CDR3 reads TGCGCCAGCAGCCTCGGGAGACTAGCGGGAGCAGGTGAGCAGTTCTTC.

The rearrangement uses TRBV5-6 and TRBJ2-2, with 7 bases that match TRBD2. This CDR3 region has 15 residues. With V trimmed by 4 bases and J by 2 bases, 5 bases remained unmatched. Germline V gives CDR1 SGHDT, CDR2 YYEEEE. This chain's CDR3 is CASSGGGPNTGELFF. The CDR3 DNA is TGTGCCAGCAGCGGGGGAGGGCCTAACACCGGGGAGCTGTTTTTT.

The rearrangement joins TRBV5-4 to TRBJ1-3; 11 nucleotides agree with TRBD1. From germline, CDR1 is SGHNT and CDR2 YYREEE (reference sequence). Trimming cost V 4 bases and J 1 base; bases outside gene matches: 7. The CDR3 totals 17 residues. DNA for the CDR3: TGTGCCAGCAGCGACCGGGACAGGGGGATATCTGGAAACACCATATATTTT. This gives the protein CASSDRDRGISGNTIYF.

The chain combines TRBV15 with TRBJ2-7, with 8 positions matching TRBD1. V trimming: 2 bases; J trimming: 6 bases; junction bases outside the gene matches: 6. CDR1 and CDR2 from the germline V gene are LNHNV and YYDKDF (reference sequence). This CDR3 region has 14 residues. This CDR3 reads CATSRSIQGGEQYF. The CDR3, as DNA: TGTGCCACCAGCAGATCTATACAGGGGGGCGAGCAGTACTTC. The entire variable domain, with the rest obtained from reference TRBV15 and TRBJ2-7, is as follows: DAMVIQNPRYQVTQFGKPVTLSCSQTLNHNVMYWYQQKSSQAPKLLFHYYDKDFNNEADTPDNFQSRRPNTSFCFLDIRSPGLGDTAMYLCATSRSIQGGEQYFGPGTRLTVT.

This clone was counted once. This rearrangement joins TRBV5-5 to TRBJ1-5; weak D call: TRBD1 (5 bases). The V end lost 1 base, the J end lost 0 bases, and 17 bases lay between the germline ends. The CDR3 loop spans 18 amino acids. Germline values: CDR1 SGHKS, CDR2 YYEKEE (reference sequence). CDR3 sequence reads: CASSLRGGRTYSNQPQHF. The CDR3 nucleotides read TGTGCCAGCAGCTTGCGTGGGGGGAGAACTTATAGCAATCAGCCCCAGCATTTT.

DNA of the CDR3: TGTGCCAGTAGGGTCATCACCGGGACAGGGAGAAATCAGCCCCAGCATTTT. As protein: CASRVITGTGRNQPQHF. The J gene is TRBJ1-5, the V gene TRBV19; the match to TRBD1 covers 9 bases. Germline V gene data show CDR1 as LNHDA and CDR2 as SQIVND (reference sequence). Trimming cost V 6 bases and J 4 bases; bases outside gene matches: 13. The CDR3 sequence is 17 residues long.

The V call is TRBV25-1, the J call TRBJ1-5, with 7 bases matching TRBD1. There are 13 residues in the CDR3. Germline lookup yields CDR1 MGHDK and CDR2 SYGVNS. The junction had 5 bases not matched to a gene; V was cut back by 6 bases and J by 6 bases. The CDR3 bases are TGTGCCAGCAGCCAACAGGGGACTCAGCCCCAGCATTTT. It is translated as CASSQQGTQPQHF.